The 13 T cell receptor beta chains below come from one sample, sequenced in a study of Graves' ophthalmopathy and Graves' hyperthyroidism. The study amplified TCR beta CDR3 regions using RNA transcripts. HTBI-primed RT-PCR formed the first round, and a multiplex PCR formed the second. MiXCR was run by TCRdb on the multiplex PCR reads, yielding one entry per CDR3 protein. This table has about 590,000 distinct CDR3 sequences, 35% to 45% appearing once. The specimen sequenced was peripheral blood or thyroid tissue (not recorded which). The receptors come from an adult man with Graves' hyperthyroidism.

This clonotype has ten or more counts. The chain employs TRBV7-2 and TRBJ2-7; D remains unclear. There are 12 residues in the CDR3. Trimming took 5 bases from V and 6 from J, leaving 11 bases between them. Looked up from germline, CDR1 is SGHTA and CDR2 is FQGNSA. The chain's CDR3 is CASSTPWGEQYF. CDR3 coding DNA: TGTGCCAGCAGCACCCCCTGGGGCGAGCAGTACTTC.

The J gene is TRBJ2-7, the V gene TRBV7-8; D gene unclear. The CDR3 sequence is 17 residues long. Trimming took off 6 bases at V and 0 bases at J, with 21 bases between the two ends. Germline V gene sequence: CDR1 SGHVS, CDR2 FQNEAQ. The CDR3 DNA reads TGTGCCAGCAGTTCGGCTAAGACAAAACAGAGCTCCTACGAGCAGTACTTC. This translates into CASSSAKTKQSSYEQYF.

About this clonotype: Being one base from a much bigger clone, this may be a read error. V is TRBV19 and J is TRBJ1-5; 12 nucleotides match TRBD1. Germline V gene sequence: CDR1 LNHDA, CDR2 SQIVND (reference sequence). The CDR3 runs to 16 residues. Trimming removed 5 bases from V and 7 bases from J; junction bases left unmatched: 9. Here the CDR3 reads CASSVPGTGGMQPQHF. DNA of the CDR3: TGTGCCAGTAGTGTTCCCGGGACAGGGGGCATGCAGCCCCAGCATTTT.

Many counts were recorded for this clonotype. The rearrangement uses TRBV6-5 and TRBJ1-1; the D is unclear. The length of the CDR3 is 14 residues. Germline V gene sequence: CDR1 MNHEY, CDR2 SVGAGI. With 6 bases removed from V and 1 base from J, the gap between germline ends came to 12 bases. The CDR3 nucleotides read TGTGCCAGCAGACGCTTACACGGGAACACTGAAGCTTTCTTT. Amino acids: CASRRLHGNTEAFF.

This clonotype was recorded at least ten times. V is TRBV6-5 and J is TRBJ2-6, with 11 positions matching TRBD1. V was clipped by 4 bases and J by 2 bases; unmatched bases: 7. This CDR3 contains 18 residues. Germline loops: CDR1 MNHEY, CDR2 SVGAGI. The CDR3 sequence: CASSSIPGQGAGANVLTF. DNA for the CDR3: TGTGCCAGCAGTTCGATCCCGGGACAGGGGGCTGGGGCCAACGTCCTGACTTTC.

In DNA form, the CDR3 reads TGTGCCACCAGTGATTTGGACAGGGCCACAGATACGCAGTATTTT. Protein: CATSDLDRATDTQYF. The chain joins TRBV24-1 to TRBJ2-3; 7 positions agree with TRBD1. This CDR3 is 15 amino acids long. Germline loops: CDR1 KGHDR, CDR2 SFDVKD. V lost 0 bases and J lost 2; bases outside the gene matches: 1.

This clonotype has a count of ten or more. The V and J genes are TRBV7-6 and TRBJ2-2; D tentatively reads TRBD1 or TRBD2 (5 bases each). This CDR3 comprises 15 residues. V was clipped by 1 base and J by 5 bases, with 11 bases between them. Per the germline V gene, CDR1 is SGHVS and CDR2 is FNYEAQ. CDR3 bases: TGTGCCAGCAGCTTAGGTGGGGGAATGACCGGGGAGCTGTTTTTT. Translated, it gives CASSLGGGMTGELFF.

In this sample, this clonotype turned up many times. CDR3 loop: CASLGDRGNGYTF. CDR3 bases: TGTGCCAGCCTCGGCGACAGGGGGAATGGCTACACCTTC. The chain combines TRBV9 with TRBJ1-2; 9 positions match TRBD1. The junction had 7 bases not matched to a gene; V was cut back by 7 bases and J by 6 bases. Germline V gene sequence: CDR1 SGDLS, CDR2 YYNGEE. The CDR3 is 13 residues long.

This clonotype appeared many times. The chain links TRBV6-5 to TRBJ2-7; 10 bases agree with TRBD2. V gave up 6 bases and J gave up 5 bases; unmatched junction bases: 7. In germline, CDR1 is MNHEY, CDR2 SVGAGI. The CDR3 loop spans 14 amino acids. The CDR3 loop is CASSKRGGLNEQYF. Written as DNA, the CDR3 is TGTGCCAGCAGCAAGCGGGGGGGCCTGAACGAGCAGTACTTC.

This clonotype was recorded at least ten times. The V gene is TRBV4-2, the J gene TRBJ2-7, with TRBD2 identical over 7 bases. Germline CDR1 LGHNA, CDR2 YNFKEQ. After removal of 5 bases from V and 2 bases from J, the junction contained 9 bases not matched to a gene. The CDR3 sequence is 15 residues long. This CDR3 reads CASSGVSGVTYEQYF. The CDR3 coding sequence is TGTGCCAGCAGCGGGGTAAGCGGGGTGACCTACGAGCAGTACTTC.

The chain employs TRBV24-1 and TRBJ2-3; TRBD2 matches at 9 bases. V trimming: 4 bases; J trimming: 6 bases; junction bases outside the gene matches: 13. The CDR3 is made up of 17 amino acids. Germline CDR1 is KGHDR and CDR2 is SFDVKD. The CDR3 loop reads CATSDRGLAGTPDTQYF. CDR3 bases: TGTGCCACCAGTGACCGCGGCCTAGCGGGAACCCCCGATACGCAGTATTTT.

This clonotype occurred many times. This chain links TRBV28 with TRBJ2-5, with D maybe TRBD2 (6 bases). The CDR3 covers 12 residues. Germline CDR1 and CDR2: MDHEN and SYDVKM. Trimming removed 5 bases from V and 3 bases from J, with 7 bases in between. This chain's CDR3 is CASSRGKETQYF. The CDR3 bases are TGTGCCAGCAGTCGGGGGAAAGAGACCCAGTACTTC. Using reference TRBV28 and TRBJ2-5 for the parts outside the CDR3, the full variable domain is DVKVTQSSRYLVKRTGEKVFLECVQDMDHENMFWYRQDPGLGLRLIYFSYDVKMKEKGDIPEGYSVSREKKERFSLILESASTNQTSMYLCASSRGKETQYFGPGTRLLVL.

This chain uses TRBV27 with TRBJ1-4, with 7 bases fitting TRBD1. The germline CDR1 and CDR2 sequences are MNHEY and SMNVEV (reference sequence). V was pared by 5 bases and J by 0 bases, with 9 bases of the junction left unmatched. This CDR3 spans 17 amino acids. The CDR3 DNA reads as TGTGCCAGCAGTACAAACCGGGACAGTCCAACTAATGAAAAACTGTTTTTT. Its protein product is CASSTNRDSPTNEKLFF.